The 2 T cell receptor beta chains presented below share a single source sample, sequenced in a study of tumor and adjacent non-tumor tissue in lung cancer. A modified ARM-PCR protocol with three rounds of nested PCR amplified TCRbeta. TCRdb reprocessed the multiplex PCR reads via MiXCR and lists one record per CDR3 protein. Of tens of thousands of distinct CDR3 sequences listed, around 77% were seen once; the top ten hold roughly a tenth. RNA was extracted from bulk tissue without any cell sorting. The sequencing input was lung tumor tissue. The receptors derive from a woman in her forties with non-small cell lung cancer.

This clonotype turned up a few times. One end of the junction does not line up with germline, which may come from a read error. The J gene is TRBJ2-5, the V gene TRBV29-1; tentatively, D is TRBD1 (5 bases). CDR1 and CDR2 (germline): SQVTM, ANQGSEA. The CDR3 covers 14 residues. DNA of the CDR3: TGCGGCGTTGAATCCCGGCAGGGTAAAGAGACCCAGTACTTC. Protein product: CGVESRQGKETQYF.

Concerning this clonotype: Since the CDR3 does not end with the conserved phenylalanine or tryptophan, this likely comes from a read error. The V call is TRBV10-2, the J call TRBJ2-3; 7 bases are shared with TRBD2. The CDR3 has 16 residues. Germline V gene data show CDR1 as WSHSY and CDR2 as SAAADI. Written as DNA, the CDR3 is TGCGTCAGCAGATTGACGCCTAGCGGCCCCACAGATACGCAGTATCTT. Residues: CVSRLTPSGPTDTQYL.